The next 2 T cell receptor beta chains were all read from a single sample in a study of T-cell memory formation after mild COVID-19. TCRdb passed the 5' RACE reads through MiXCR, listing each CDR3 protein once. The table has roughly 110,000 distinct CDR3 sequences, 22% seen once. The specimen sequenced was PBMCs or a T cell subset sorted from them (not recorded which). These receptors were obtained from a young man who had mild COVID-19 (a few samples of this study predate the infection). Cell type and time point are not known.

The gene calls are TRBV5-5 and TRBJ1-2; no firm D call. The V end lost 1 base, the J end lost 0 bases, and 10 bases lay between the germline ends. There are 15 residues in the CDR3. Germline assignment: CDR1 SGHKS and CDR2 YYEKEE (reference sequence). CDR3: CASSLTRASNYGYTF. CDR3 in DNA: TGTGCCAGCAGCTTGACCCGGGCGTCTAACTATGGCTACACCTTC. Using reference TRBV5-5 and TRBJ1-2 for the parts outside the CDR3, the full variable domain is DAGVTQSPTHLIKTRGQQVTLRCSPISGHKSVSWYQQVLGQGPQFIFQYYEKEERGRGNFPDRFSARQFPNYSSELNVNALLLGDSALYLCASSLTRASNYGYTFGSGTRLTVV.

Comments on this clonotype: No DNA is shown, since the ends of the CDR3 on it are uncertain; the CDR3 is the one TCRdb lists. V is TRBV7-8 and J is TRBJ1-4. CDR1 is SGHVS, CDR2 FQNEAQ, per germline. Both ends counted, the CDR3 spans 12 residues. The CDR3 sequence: CASSFGEKLFFF.